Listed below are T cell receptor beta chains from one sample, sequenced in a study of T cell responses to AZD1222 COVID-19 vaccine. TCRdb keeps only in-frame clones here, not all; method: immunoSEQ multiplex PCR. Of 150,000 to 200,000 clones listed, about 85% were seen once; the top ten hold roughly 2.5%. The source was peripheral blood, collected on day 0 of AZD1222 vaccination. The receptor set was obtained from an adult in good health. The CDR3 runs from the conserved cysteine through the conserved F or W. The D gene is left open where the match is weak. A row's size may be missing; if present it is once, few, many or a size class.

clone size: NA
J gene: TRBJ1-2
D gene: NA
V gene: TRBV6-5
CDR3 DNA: TGTGCCAGCAGTTATCACCCCAGTAAGCCGATCTATGGCTACACCTTC
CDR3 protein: CASSYHPSKPIYGYTF

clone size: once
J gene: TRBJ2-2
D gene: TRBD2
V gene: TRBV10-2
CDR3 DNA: TGCGCCAGCAGCGAACTAGCGGGAGTAGGCGGGGAGCTGTTTTTT
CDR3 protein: CASSELAGVGGELFF

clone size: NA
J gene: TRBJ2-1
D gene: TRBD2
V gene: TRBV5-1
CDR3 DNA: TGCGCCAGCAGCTTAGGGAGCGGGAGTGGGCGTGAGCAGTTCTTC
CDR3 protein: CASSLGSGSGREQFF

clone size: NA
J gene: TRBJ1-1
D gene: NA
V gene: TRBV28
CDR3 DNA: TGTGCCAGCAGTCCTTCCTTGGGGGGAGCTTTCTTT
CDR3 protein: CASSPSLGGAFF

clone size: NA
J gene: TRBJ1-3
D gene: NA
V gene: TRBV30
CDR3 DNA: TGTGCCTGGAGTGTACTAGTACCAGGGAGCGGCTCTGGAAACACCATATATTTT
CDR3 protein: CAWSVLVPGSGSGNTIYF

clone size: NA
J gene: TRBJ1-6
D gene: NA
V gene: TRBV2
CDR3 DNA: TGTGCCACCTCCGGGACGGATAATTCACCCCTCCACTTT
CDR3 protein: CATSGTDNSPLHF

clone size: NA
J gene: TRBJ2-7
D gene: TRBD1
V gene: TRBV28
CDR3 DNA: TGTGCCAGCCGCTGGGACAGGCCACCCTACGAGCAGTACTTC
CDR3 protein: CASRWDRPPYEQYF

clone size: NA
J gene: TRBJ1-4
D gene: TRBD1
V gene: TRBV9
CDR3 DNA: TGTGCCAGCAGCGCCGTACAGGGGGCAAATGAAAAACTGTTTTTT
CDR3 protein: CASSAVQGANEKLFF

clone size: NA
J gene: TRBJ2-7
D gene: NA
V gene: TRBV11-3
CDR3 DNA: TGTGCCAGCAGTAGGGGTCCCTCCTACGAGCAGTACTTC
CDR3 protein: CASSRGPSYEQYF

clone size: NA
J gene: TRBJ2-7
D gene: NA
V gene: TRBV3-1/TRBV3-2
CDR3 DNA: TGTGCCAGCAGCCAAGGGGGGCAGGGTTCGTACGAGCAGTACTTC
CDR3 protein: CASSQGGQGSYEQYF